What follows are 11 T cell receptor beta chains derived from one specimen sequenced in a study of T cell repertoires in cytomegalovirus infection. MiXCR, applied by TCRdb to the reads, yields one record per CDR3 protein. The repertoire has fewer than 1,000,000 distinct CDR3 sequences, roughly 31% of them found once; the top ten carry roughly 13%. For these TCRs, the target antigens are not known. Sequences were derived from cultured CD8+ T cells from PBMCs, sampled from culture after CMV antigen stimulation. The receptors derive from a human donor in good health (CMV status not recorded). Some clones in this sample may be carry-over from other donors' samples.

This clonotype turned up a few times. The gene calls are TRBV20-1 and TRBJ2-1; a possible D gene is TRBD1 (5 bases). Germline CDR1 and CDR2: DFQATT and SNEGSKA (reference sequence). V was clipped by 3 bases and J by 0 bases, with 18 bases between them. The CDR3 is 17 amino acids. The chain's CDR3 is CSASGAANGFSYNEQFF. CDR3 DNA sequence: TGCAGTGCTAGTGGGGCGGCTAACGGTTTCTCCTACAATGAGCAGTTCTTC.

V gene TRBV19 combines with J gene TRBJ2-7, with D perhaps TRBD2 (6 bases). Between the trimmed V and J ends, which lost 6 bases and 6 bases, there was a span of 21 bases. The length of the CDR3 is 15 residues. Germline lookup yields CDR1 LNHDA and CDR2 SQIVND (reference sequence). The CDR3 sequence: CASRGRRGQRCEQYV. CDR3 nucleotide sequence: TGTGCCAGTAGGGGTAGGAGGGGCCAGAGGTGCGAGCAGTACGTC.

As for this clonotype: A clone one base away is much larger, so this may be a read error. J is TRBJ1-1 and V is TRBV4-3; no clear D. The germline V gene has CDR1 LGHNA and CDR2 YSLEER. This CDR3 is built from 16 residues. Written as DNA, the CDR3 is TGCGCCAACAGCCAAGATCCCGGCGGCCTGAACACTGAAGCTTTCTTT. It encodes CANSQDPGGLNTEAFF.

This clonotype was picked up many times. The chain links TRBV7-2 to TRBJ2-3; perhaps TRBD2 as D (6 bases). In germline, CDR1 is SGHTA, CDR2 FQGNSA. CDR3 length: 17 amino acids. V was cut by 2 bases and J by 0 bases, with 15 bases left in between. This CDR3 is CASSLIGLSSSTDTQYF. CDR3 DNA sequence: TGTGCCAGCAGCTTAATTGGACTATCCTCTAGCACAGATACGCAGTATTTT.

This chain links TRBV29-1 with TRBJ1-2; D unresolved. Trimming stripped 5 bases from V and 5 bases from J, with 6 bases between. The CDR3 spans 10 residues. The germline V gene has CDR1 SQVTM and CDR2 ANQGSEA. The CDR3 reads CSVIGYGYTF. CDR3 sequence (DNA): TGCAGCGTTATAGGGTATGGCTACACCTTC.

The sample holds many counts of this clonotype. In DNA, the CDR3 is TGTGCCAGCAGCTTAGGGTCCCACCTTAATGAAAAACTGTTTTTT. Translation: CASSLGSHLNEKLFF. This sequence joins TRBV7-2 and TRBJ1-4; D is uncertain. CDR1 SGHTA and CDR2 FQGNSA come from the germline V gene. The CDR3 extends over 15 amino acids. The germline V and J ends were trimmed by 1 base and 4 bases, with 10 bases remaining between them.

The CDR3 DNA reads TGTGCCAGTAGTAAATTCCTCAGGCAAAGGAACACTGAAGCTTTCTTT. It encodes CASSKFLRQRNTEAFF. The chain joins TRBV19 to TRBJ1-1; D ambiguous. The germline CDR1 and CDR2 sequences are LNHDA and SQIVND (reference sequence). The CDR3 spans 16 residues. The V gene lost 4 bases and the J gene lost 1 base, with 16 bases spanning the gap.

The table lists this clonotype with many counts. The chain combines TRBV7-9 with TRBJ2-1; D is unclear. The ends were cut back, 3 bases at V and 10 bases at J, with 13 bases in the middle. CDR1 SEHNR and CDR2 FQNEAQ come from the germline V gene (reference sequence). This CDR3 is 13 amino acids long. CDR3 sequence: CASSFPRQLEQFF. The CDR3 DNA reads TGTGCCAGCAGCTTTCCCCGCCAGCTGGAGCAGTTCTTC.

V gene TRBV27 combines with J gene TRBJ2-2; no reliable D call. In germline, CDR1 is MNHEY, CDR2 SMNVEV (reference sequence). The CDR3 is 11 residues long. Trimming shortened V by 10 bases and J by 6 bases, and 9 bases separated the two germline ends. CDR3 in amino acids: CAIGRAGELFF. Written as DNA, the CDR3 is TGTGCCATCGGTAGGGCCGGGGAGCTGTTTTTT.

This clonotype was counted only a few times. The rearrangement links TRBV5-1 to TRBJ2-7, with a weak D call TRBD1 (6 bases). The CDR3 consists of 14 residues. With 6 bases removed from V and 0 bases from J, the gap between germline ends came to 13 bases. From germline, CDR1 is SGHRS and CDR2 YFSETQ. The CDR3 sequence: CASTAGDISYEQYF. The DNA of the CDR3 is TGCGCCAGCACCGCCGGGGACATCTCCTACGAGCAGTACTTC.

There are a few counts of this clonotype. This chain joins TRBV7-9 and TRBJ1-3; D gene ambiguous. Germline-derived CDR1 and CDR2 are SEHNR and FQNEAQ (reference sequence). V lost 4 bases and J 0 bases, leaving 10 bases between the germline ends. This CDR3 has 15 residues. The CDR3 DNA follows: TGTGCCAGCAGCTCCGGGGTGTTCTCTGGAAACACCATATATTTT. The encoded protein is CASSSGVFSGNTIYF. The full variable domain, its missing parts supplied by reference TRBV7-9 and TRBJ1-3, is DTGVSQNPRHKITKRGQNVTFRCDPISEHNRLYWYRQTLGQGPEFLTYFQNEAQLEKSRLLSDRFSAERPKGSFSTLEIQRTEQGDSAMYLCASSSGVFSGNTIYFGEGSWLTVV.